The next 31 T cell receptor beta chains were all read from a single sample in a study of blood T cell repertoires in COVID-19. Data came from immunoSEQ multiplex PCR; TCRdb stores just in-frame clones and leaves some out. The sample shows over 130,000 clones, less than 80% of them seen only once. The sequenced material came from peripheral blood. The receptors here all came from a woman older than 75 with active or convalescent COVID-19.

Remarks on this clone: A read error may produce the germline difference seen at one junction end. This sequence joins TRBV5-6 and TRBJ2-4; the match to TRBD1 covers 8 bases. The CDR3 has 14 amino acids. CDR1 is SGHDT and CDR2 is YYEEEE in the germline V gene. CDR3 DNA: TGTGCCAGCAGCTCCCCAGGGGGCCCGGAGCTAGCTCACTTC. Amino acid sequence: CASSSPGGPELAHF. Full variable domain (remainder filled in from reference TRBV5-6 and TRBJ2-4): DAGVTQSPTHLIKTRGQQVTLRCSPKSGHDTVSWYQQALGQGPQFIFQYYEEEERQRGNFPDRFSGHQFPNYSSELNVNALLLGDSALYLCASSSPGGPELAHFGAGTRLSVL.

This clone was counted once. V gene TRBV28 combines with J gene TRBJ1-3; D is unresolved. Germline CDR1 is MDHEN and CDR2 is SYDVKM. This CDR3 contains 15 residues. Between the trimmed V and J ends, which lost 7 bases and 0 bases, there was a span of 13 bases. The CDR3 DNA is TGTGCCAGCAAGGAGCAATCAATCTCTGGAAACACCATATATTTT. Its protein product is CASKEQSISGNTIYF.

The V call is TRBV7-8, the J call TRBJ2-7, with a weak D call TRBD2 (5 bases). V lost 5 bases to trimming and J lost 2 bases, with 13 bases between them. The germline CDR1 and CDR2 sequences are SGHVS and FQNEAQ. The CDR3 is 14 amino acids. CDR3 nucleotide sequence: TGTGCCAGCAGCCCCAAGCGGAGAGCCTACGAGCAGTACTTC. Its protein product is CASSPKRRAYEQYF.

This clone was seen a handful of times. The chain recombines TRBV5-6 with TRBJ1-1; TRBD1 matches 10 bases. Germline-derived CDR1 and CDR2 are SGHDT and YYEEEE. With 1 base clipped from V and 6 bases from J, the junction kept 6 bases outside the gene matches. This CDR3 has 15 amino acids. The DNA for the CDR3 is TGTGCCAGCAGCTTGACCGGGACAGGGGAATCTGAAGCTTTCTTT. This encodes CASSLTGTGESEAFF.

This clone was seen only once. V gene TRBV5-1 combines with J gene TRBJ2-7; D possibly corresponds to TRBD2 (6 bases). The V end lost 4 bases, the J end lost 1 base, and 21 bases lay between the germline ends. Germline CDR1 reads SGHRS; CDR2 reads YFSETQ. This CDR3 has 17 amino acids. The CDR3 spells CASSQGGSGPISYEQYF. CDR3 nucleotides: TGCGCCAGCAGCCAGGGTGGTAGCGGACCTATATCCTACGAGCAGTACTTC.

This clone appeared a few times. The rearrangement uses TRBV6-5 and TRBJ1-5; a possible D gene is TRBD1 (6 bases). CDR1 is MNHEY, CDR2 SVGAGI, per germline. V was cut by 5 bases and J by 7 bases, with 18 bases left in between. The CDR3 loop spans 15 amino acids. The CDR3 DNA is TGTGCCAGCAGTACGAGAGGGGGTATAGGACAGCCCCAGCATTTT. Translating gives CASSTRGGIGQPQHF.

The chain recombines TRBV7-9 with TRBJ2-7; perhaps TRBD2 as D (6 bases). The CDR3 covers 19 residues. V was shortened by 6 bases and J by 2 bases, with 29 bases between the two germline ends. Germline V gene sequence: CDR1 SEHNR, CDR2 FQNEAQ (reference sequence). CDR3 protein: CASRTSLGVWDLNPYEQYF. The DNA of the CDR3 is TGTGCCAGCAGGACATCTTTGGGGGTTTGGGACTTAAACCCCTACGAGCAGTACTTC.

The genes are TRBV20-1 and TRBJ1-4; D is uncertain. This CDR3 has 11 residues. The germline CDR1 and CDR2 sequences are DFQATT and SNEGSKA (reference sequence). V lost 6 bases and J 8 bases, leaving 10 bases between the germline ends. The CDR3 sequence: CSAERREKLFF. CDR3 sequence (DNA): TGCAGTGCCGAGAGGAGAGAAAAACTGTTTTTT.

The chain employs TRBV19 and TRBJ2-3; D perhaps matches TRBD2 (6 bases). Trimming took off 4 bases at V and 1 base at J, with 21 bases between the two ends. Germline loops: CDR1 LNHDA, CDR2 SQIVND (reference sequence). The CDR3 is 18 amino acids. CDR3 in amino acids: CASSKGRFGGGGTDTQYF. The CDR3 DNA reads as TGTGCCAGTAGTAAAGGCCGCTTCGGGGGAGGTGGCACAGATACGCAGTATTTT.

This clone was seen a handful of times. The genes are TRBV2 and TRBJ1-1, with D unresolved. Looked up from germline, CDR1 is SNHLY and CDR2 is FYNNEI. The CDR3 is 11 residues long. V lost 9 bases, J lost 7 bases, and 12 bases lay in between. The CDR3 DNA reads TGTGCCAGTAAAACAGACATTGAAGCTTTCTTT. It encodes CASKTDIEAFF.

The V and J genes are TRBV28 and TRBJ1-4; a weak D match, TRBD1 (6 bases). The CDR3 runs to 14 residues. Germline CDR1 and CDR2: MDHEN and SYDVKM. V was clipped by 6 bases and J by 8 bases, with 16 bases between them. The CDR3 loop reads CASRIGGNREKLFF. The CDR3, as DNA: TGTGCCAGCAGGATAGGGGGAAATCGGGAAAAACTGTTTTTT.

The chain has TRBV29-1 and TRBJ1-1, with TRBD1 as a possible D gene (5 bases). V was shortened by 3 bases and J by 1 base, with 9 bases between the two germline ends. Per the germline V gene, CDR1 is SQVTM and CDR2 is ANQGSEA. The CDR3 totals 13 residues. The CDR3 spells CSVDRQGNTEAFF. Written as DNA, the CDR3 is TGCAGCGTTGATCGGCAGGGGAACACTGAAGCTTTCTTT.

The V gene is TRBV10-3, the J gene TRBJ2-5; the match to TRBD1 covers 8 bases. V was clipped by 6 bases and J by 4 bases; unmatched bases: 4. Germline CDR1 ENHRY, CDR2 SYGVKD. The CDR3 runs 13 residues. In DNA form, the CDR3 reads TGTGCCATCAGGCGACAGGGGATAGAGACCCAGTACTTC. It yields the protein CAIRRQGIETQYF.

V is TRBV6-5 and J is TRBJ1-1; D is unresolved. Looked up from germline, CDR1 is MNHEY and CDR2 is SVGAGI. V lost 7 bases to trimming and J lost 2 bases, with 11 bases between them. The CDR3 length is 13 residues. CDR3 sequence reads: CASTSRGNTEAFF. CDR3 in DNA: TGTGCCAGCACATCTCGGGGAAACACTGAAGCTTTCTTT.

This chain uses TRBV5-1 with TRBJ2-5, with D maybe TRBD1 (5 bases). With 0 bases removed from V and 4 bases from J, the gap between germline ends came to 7 bases. The CDR3 totals 13 residues. CDR1 SGHRS and CDR2 YFSETQ come from the germline V gene. CDR3 coding DNA: TGCGCCAGCAGCTTGGGACAGAGAGAGACCCAGTACTTC. This encodes CASSLGQRETQYF.

The chain joins TRBV6-4 to TRBJ1-5; 7 bases agree with TRBD1. Germline CDR1 is MRHNA and CDR2 is SNTAGT. The CDR3 is 18 amino acids. V shed 0 bases, J shed 3 bases, and the junction held 11 bases outside the gene matches. The CDR3 spells CASSDSYPRDSDNQPQHF. CDR3 sequence (DNA): TGTGCCAGCAGTGACTCGTACCCCCGGGACAGCGACAATCAGCCCCAGCATTTT.

This rearrangement joins TRBV7-9 to TRBJ2-1; tentatively, D is TRBD1 (6 bases). CDR3 length: 14 residues. Germline loops: CDR1 SEHNR, CDR2 FQNEAQ (reference sequence). With 10 bases removed from V and 3 bases from J, the gap between germline ends came to 16 bases. The CDR3 region has the DNA TGTGCCACCAGGGACGGGACAAGCTACAATGAGCAGTTCTTC. It codes for CATRDGTSYNEQFF.

The sample holds a few counts of this clone. The V and J genes are TRBV27 and TRBJ1-5; D gene ambiguous. V dropped 5 bases and J dropped 1 base, with 6 bases sitting between them. This CDR3 region has 13 residues. Germline CDR1 reads MNHEY; CDR2 reads SMNVEV (reference sequence). This chain's CDR3 is CASSRYSNQPQHF. The CDR3 bases are TGTGCCAGCAGTCGCTACAGCAATCAGCCCCAGCATTTT.

This rearrangement joins TRBV18 to TRBJ1-6, with 9 bases aligning to TRBD1. V gave up 5 bases and J gave up 6 bases; unmatched junction bases: 8. This CDR3 spans 16 amino acids. Germline assignment: CDR1 KGHSH and CDR2 LQKENI. The CDR3 loop reads CASSTQGASSNSPLHF. CDR3 in DNA: TGTGCCAGCTCAACACAGGGGGCATCGAGTAATTCACCCCTCCACTTT.

V gene TRBV7-2 combines with J gene TRBJ2-7; D call uncertain. V dropped 2 bases and J dropped 1 base, with 9 bases sitting between them. The CDR3 sequence is 14 residues long. Germline V gene sequence: CDR1 SGHTA, CDR2 FQGNSA. The CDR3 spells CASSLSRRSYEQYF. CDR3 bases: TGTGCCAGCAGCTTAAGTCGGAGATCCTACGAGCAGTACTTC.

Only a few counts were recorded for this clone. This rearrangement joins TRBV6-5 to TRBJ2-3, with 7 positions matching TRBD2. Germline CDR1 reads MNHEY; CDR2 reads SVGAGI. The CDR3 length is 15 residues. The junction had 9 bases not matched to a gene; V was cut back by 7 bases and J by 2 bases. The CDR3 DNA sequence: TGTGCCAGCACTCTTTCGGGGGGTATCACAGATACGCAGTATTTT. It yields the protein CASTLSGGITDTQYF.

The gene calls are TRBV28 and TRBJ2-2, with 8 bases fitting TRBD1. CDR3 length equals 13 residues. Germline values: CDR1 MDHEN, CDR2 SYDVKM. The J segment lost 4 bases and the V segment lost 7 bases, leaving 2 bases of the junction unmatched. CDR3 DNA sequence: TGTGCCAGCACAGACAGGGGCACCGGGGAGCTGTTTTTT. Its translation is CASTDRGTGELFF.

The chain uses TRBV7-3 and TRBJ2-5, with D possibly matching TRBD1 (6 bases). CDR3 length: 14 residues. The V and J ends lost 2 bases and 5 bases respectively, with 12 bases between them. Per germline, CDR1 SGHTA and CDR2 FQGTGA. The CDR3 sequence: CASSLSGARETQYF. Written as DNA, the CDR3 is TGTGCCAGCAGCTTATCAGGGGCCCGGGAGACCCAGTACTTC.

This clone was detected a few times. V usage is TRBV7-9 and J usage is TRBJ2-7, with 8 bases that match TRBD1. Germline V gives CDR1 SEHNR, CDR2 FQNEAQ (reference sequence). V trimming: 3 bases; J trimming: 6 bases; junction bases outside the gene matches: 4. The CDR3 runs to 13 residues. CDR3 in amino acids: CASSFGTGGEQYF. The CDR3 region has the DNA TGTGCCAGCAGCTTCGGTACAGGGGGCGAGCAGTACTTC.

The chain joins TRBV4-3 to TRBJ2-2, with D possibly TRBD1 on 6 matching bases. The germline V and J ends were trimmed by 0 bases and 4 bases, with 15 bases remaining between them. The CDR3 loop spans 17 amino acids. The V gene's germline CDR1 is LGHNA and CDR2 YSLEER. Here the CDR3 reads CASSQDTRGHVTGELFF. Written as DNA, the CDR3 is TGCGCCAGCAGCCAAGATACGAGGGGACATGTCACCGGGGAGCTGTTTTTT.

The gene calls are TRBV18 and TRBJ1-4; 12 bases fit TRBD1. Germline values: CDR1 KGHSH, CDR2 LQKENI. J was trimmed by 2 bases and V by 4 bases; bases with no gene match: 14. There are 20 residues in the CDR3. The CDR3 sequence: CASSLRPGTGGSGTNEKLFF. For the CDR3, the DNA is TGTGCCAGCTCACTTCGTCCCGGGACAGGGGGCTCCGGGACTAATGAAAAACTGTTTTTT.

The rearrangement links TRBV28 to TRBJ1-5, with 7 bases identical to TRBD1. Trimming at V came to 5 bases and at J to 0 bases, leaving 7 bases not matched to a gene. Germline CDR1 is MDHEN and CDR2 is SYDVKM. CDR3 size: 16 residues. The CDR3 loop is CASSQGGRDSNQPQHF. The CDR3 DNA follows: TGTGCCAGCAGTCAGGGGGGCCGGGATAGCAATCAGCCCCAGCATTTT.

This clone was counted ten times or more. The V call is TRBV5-1, the J call TRBJ2-7; D is unclear. The CDR3 totals 14 residues. Trimming left V 0 bases short and J 2 bases short, with 9 bases between. From germline, CDR1 is SGHRS and CDR2 YFSETQ. The CDR3 loop is CASSLVVSPYEQYF. CDR3 nucleotide sequence: TGCGCCAGCAGCTTGGTGGTCAGTCCCTACGAGCAGTACTTC. The variable domain in full, completed from reference TRBV5-1 and TRBJ2-7, reads KAGVTQTPRYLIKTRGQQVTLSCSPISGHRSVSWYQQTPGQGLQFLFEYFSETQRNKGNFPGRFSGRQFSNSRSEMNVSTLELGDSALYLCASSLVVSPYEQYFGPGTRLTVT.

J is TRBJ1-5 and V is TRBV9; the D gene is possibly TRBD1 (6 bases). Germline CDR1 is SGDLS and CDR2 is YYNGEE. This CDR3 is built from 15 residues. V lost 9 bases to trimming and J lost 4 bases, with 20 bases between them. The CDR3 loop is CATKEPGAPNQPQHF. In DNA form, the CDR3 reads TGTGCCACCAAAGAGCCAGGGGCTCCAAATCAGCCCCAGCATTTT.

This chain uses TRBV7-2 with TRBJ2-7; 10 nucleotides align to TRBD2. Trimming cost V 4 bases and J 0 bases; bases outside gene matches: 9. The CDR3 has 17 amino acids. Per the germline V gene, CDR1 is SGHTA and CDR2 is FQGNSA. The CDR3 sequence: CASSWLAGGSSSYEQYF. CDR3 in DNA: TGTGCCAGCAGCTGGTTAGCGGGGGGTTCCAGCTCCTACGAGCAGTACTTC.

The CDR3 DNA follows: TGTGCCAGCAGTGAAGTGGGACAGGGTGGAAACACCATATATTTT. It translates to CASSEVGQGGNTIYF. The chain recombines TRBV6-1 with TRBJ1-3; 9 bases match TRBD1. This CDR3 is built from 15 residues. The J segment lost 3 bases and the V segment lost 1 base, leaving 1 base of the junction unmatched. Germline V gene data show CDR1 as MNHNS and CDR2 as SASEGT.